This T cell receptor (beta chain) was profiled in a study of CD8+ T cells in alopecia areata. This CDR3 region has 15 residues. With 0 bases removed from V and 0 bases from J, the gap between germline ends came to 10 bases. Germline V gene sequence: CDR1 SGHRS, CDR2 YFSETQ. The treatment: oral pan-JAK inhibitor, 5-10 mg twice daily. Sequencing relied on a cDNA template that was reverse transcribed from extracted RNA. Sequencing was performed with immunoSEQ multiplex PCR; in TCRdb, only in-frame clones are kept and a portion is missing. The top ten clones hold about 3.4% of a sample with over 95,000 clones, approximately 51% of them seen once.

Specimen: CD4+ T cells sorted from blood, collected at week 24, from a patient treated with tofacitinib. The TCR comes from a human donor with alopecia areata. The chain has TRBV5-1 and TRBJ2-7; no clear D gene. The chain's CDR3 is CASSLVLGTSYEQYF. The CDR3 coding sequence is TGCGCCAGCAGCTTGGTTCTCGGTACCTCCTACGAGCAGTACTTC. Full variable domain (missing parts from reference TRBV5-1 and TRBJ2-7): KAGVTQTPRYLIKTRGQQVTLSCSPISGHRSVSWYQQTPGQGLQFLFEYFSETQRNKGNFPGRFSGRQFSNSRSEMNVSTLELGDSALYLCASSLVLGTSYEQYFGPGTRLTVT.